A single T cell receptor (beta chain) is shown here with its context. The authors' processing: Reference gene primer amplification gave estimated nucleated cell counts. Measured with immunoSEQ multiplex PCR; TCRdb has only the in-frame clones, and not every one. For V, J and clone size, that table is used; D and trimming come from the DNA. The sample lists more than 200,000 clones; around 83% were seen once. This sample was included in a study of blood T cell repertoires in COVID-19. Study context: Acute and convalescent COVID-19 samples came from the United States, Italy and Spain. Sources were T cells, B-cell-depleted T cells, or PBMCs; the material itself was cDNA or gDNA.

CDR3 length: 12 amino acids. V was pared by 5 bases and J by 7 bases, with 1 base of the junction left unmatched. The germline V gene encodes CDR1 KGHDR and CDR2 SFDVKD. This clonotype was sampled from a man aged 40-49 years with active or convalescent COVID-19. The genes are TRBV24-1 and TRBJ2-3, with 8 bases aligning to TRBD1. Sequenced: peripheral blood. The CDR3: CATSGDRYTQYF. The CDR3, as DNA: TGTGCCACCAGTGGGGACAGGTATACGCAGTATTTT.